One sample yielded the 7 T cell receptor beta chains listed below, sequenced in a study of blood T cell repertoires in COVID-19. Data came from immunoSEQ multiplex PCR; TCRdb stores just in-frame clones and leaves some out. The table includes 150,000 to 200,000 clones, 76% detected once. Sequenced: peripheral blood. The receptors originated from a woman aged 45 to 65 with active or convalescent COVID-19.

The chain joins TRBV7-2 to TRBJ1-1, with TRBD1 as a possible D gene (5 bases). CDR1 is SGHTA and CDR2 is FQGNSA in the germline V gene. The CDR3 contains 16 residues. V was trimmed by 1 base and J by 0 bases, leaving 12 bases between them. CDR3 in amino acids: CASSLEDSFMNTEAFF. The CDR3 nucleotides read TGTGCCAGCAGCTTAGAAGACAGTTTCATGAACACTGAAGCTTTCTTT. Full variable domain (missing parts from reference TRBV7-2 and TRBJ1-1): GAGVSQSPSNKVTEKGKDVELRCDPISGHTALYWYRQSLGQGLEFLIYFQGNSAPDKSGLPSDRFSAERTGGSVSTLTIQRTQQEDSAVYLCASSLEDSFMNTEAFFGQGTRLTVV.

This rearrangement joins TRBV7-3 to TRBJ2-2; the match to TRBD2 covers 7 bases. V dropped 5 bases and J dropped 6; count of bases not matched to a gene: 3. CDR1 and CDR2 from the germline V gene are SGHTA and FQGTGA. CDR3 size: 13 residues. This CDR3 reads CASSRGGAGELFF. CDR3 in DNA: TGTGCCAGCAGCCGGGGAGGGGCCGGGGAGCTGTTTTTT. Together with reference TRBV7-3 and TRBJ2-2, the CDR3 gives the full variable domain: GAGVSQTPSNKVTEKGKYVELRCDPISGHTALYWYRQSLGQGPEFLIYFQGTGAADDSGLPNDRFFAVRPEGSVSTLKIQRTERGDSAVYLCASSRGGAGELFFGEGSRLTVL.

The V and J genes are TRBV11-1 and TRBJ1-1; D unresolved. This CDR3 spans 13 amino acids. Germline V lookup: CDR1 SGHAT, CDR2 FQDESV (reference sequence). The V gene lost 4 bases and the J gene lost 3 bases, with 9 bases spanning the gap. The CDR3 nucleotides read TGTGCCAGCAGCTGGGAGAGGGACACTGAAGCTTTCTTT. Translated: CASSWERDTEAFF. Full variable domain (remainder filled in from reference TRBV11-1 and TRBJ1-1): EAEVAQSPRYKITEKSQAVAFWCDPISGHATLYWYRQILGQGPELLVQFQDESVVDDSQLPKDRFSAERLKGVDSTLKIQPAELGDSAMYLCASSWERDTEAFFGQGTRLTVV.

The CDR3 DNA reads as TGTGCCAGCAGTTATACTAGCGGGAGGAGCAATGAGCAGTTCTTC. Amino acids: CASSYTSGRSNEQFF. This chain uses TRBV6-5 with TRBJ2-1; the match to TRBD2 covers 12 bases. The CDR3 contains 15 residues. Germline trimming cut 3 bases from V and 6 bases from J; bases unmatched to any gene: 3. CDR1 and CDR2 (germline): MNHEY, SVGAGI.

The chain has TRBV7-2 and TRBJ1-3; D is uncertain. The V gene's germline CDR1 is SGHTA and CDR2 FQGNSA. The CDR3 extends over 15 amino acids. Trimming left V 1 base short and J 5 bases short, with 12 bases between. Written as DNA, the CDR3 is TGTGCCAGCAGCTTAGTTTTGAACAGTCGAAACACCATATATTTT. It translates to CASSLVLNSRNTIYF.

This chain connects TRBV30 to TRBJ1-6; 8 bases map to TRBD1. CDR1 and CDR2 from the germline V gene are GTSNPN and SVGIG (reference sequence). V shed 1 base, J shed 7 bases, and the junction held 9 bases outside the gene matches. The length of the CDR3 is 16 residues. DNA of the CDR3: TGTGCCTGGAGTGGTCCCGGGACAGGTTTCAATTCACCCCTCCACTTT. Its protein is CAWSGPGTGFNSPLHF.

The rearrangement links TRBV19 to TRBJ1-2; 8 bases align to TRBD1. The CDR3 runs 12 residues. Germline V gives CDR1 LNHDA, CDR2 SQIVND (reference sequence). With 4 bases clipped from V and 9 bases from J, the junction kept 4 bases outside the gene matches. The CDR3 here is CASSTRTGSYTF. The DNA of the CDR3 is TGTGCCAGTAGTACCCGGACAGGGAGCTACACCTTC.